This TCR beta chain is drawn from a study of shared clonotypes between healthy human individuals (dated by TCRdb to the early 2020s). Background on the whole study: The cohort comprised a couple of women and three men aged 18 to 49 years. For each donor, CD4 naive and CD4 memory were each given three plates, CD8 naive was given two plates, and CD8 memory was given one plate. The study deeply sequenced blood TCR repertoires of about 5 healthy adults to estimate repertoire size and the extent of clonotype sharing between individuals. Libraries were prepared and TCR repertoires were sequenced by different laboratories using diverse techniques, in order to increase sequencing depth and limit assay-specific biases. Each donor's leukapheresis produced roughly between roughly 0.9 and 9 billion PBMCs.

The donors were healthy, HIV-negative adults with no recently reported acute infections or vaccinations. Only Caucasian adults living in Nashville, Tennessee, USA were represented among the donors. Magnetic negative selection was used to enrich CD4+ T cells, after which naive cells were positively selected on CD45RA and the negative fraction became the memory subset. Blood was collected by leukapheresis, and PBMCs were isolated by Ficoll-Histopaque density gradient centrifugation and then cryopreserved in liquid nitrogen vapor phase. Analytical flow cytometry was used to check the purity and quantity of every magnetically sorted T cell population. Each sorted fraction had its genomic DNA isolated and then quantified by UV absorbance on a Nanodrop 2000c. Broader findings and caveats from the paper: About 5% of naive CD4, approximately 3.7% of naive CD8, about 2.1% of memory CD4, and around 0.4% of memory CD8 clonotypes were shared across four donors. Larger estimated clonotype richness was generally found for naive subsets than for memory subsets. Pairwise subsampling led to the expectation that sequencing depth would affect the degree of clonotype sharing among donors. Even with the large sequencing depth, rarefaction of the sorted-subset datasets indicated that sequencing was incomplete. Clonotypes shared by all four sorted-subset donors showed higher generation probabilities than non-shared clonotypes. Because the study included only a small number of donors, the genetic and exposure-history diversity represented was limited. Sampling was restricted to blood, and TCR repertoires in tissue are likely to differ from TCR repertoires in blood.

TCR CDR3 regions were amplified from genomic DNA by multiplex PCR using the deep immunoSEQ assay. Genomic DNA extracted from each cell subset was distributed evenly over all wells of several immunoSEQ 96-well plates, and each plate served as one replicate. For sorted subsets, approximately 190 ng genomic DNA, equal to tens of thousands of T cell genomes, was loaded into each replicate PCR. The purified libraries were quantified using a Qubit 3.0 fluorometer, sized with a Bioanalyzer 2100, and then quantified again using the KAPA Library Quantification kit. Every immunoSEQ 96-well plate was sequenced on a dedicated single-read 150-cycle Illumina NextSeq 550 flow cell. In the source study's methods: The immunoSEQ output contained only junctional sequences without quality scores, so filtering could not match that applied to full-length reads. To assign V/J genes and CDR3, sequences were annotated against IMGT germline references using PyIR, a Python wrapper for IgBLAST v1.9. Any read was removed if the V/J assignment was weak (E-value above 1e-6), the CDR3 was missing, or the read contained stop codons, out-of-frame junctions, or ambiguous translated residues. V3J clonotypes were defined as sequences sharing an identical inferred V gene, J gene, and CDR3 amino acid sequence. Percentage overlap between repertoires was calculated by dividing the number of shared unique clonotypes by the size of the smaller repertoire. RTK rarefaction, the Chao1 estimator, and Recon v2.1 estimates of unobserved clonotypes were used to assess repertoire richness. Generation probabilities were computed with OLGA for all TCRbeta clonotypes obtained by the gDNA method from several donors. What TCRdb holds here is the immuneACCESS table cut down to in-frame rearrangements. Part of the clones is not present; checked against another copy, under half of the missing clones reflect an unresolved V gene, and the others are unexplained. Clonal size and the V and J genes are those of that table, whereas D and trimming came from the DNA. The sample data list fewer than 400,000 clones, and approximately 79% of these were observed just once. The ten most abundant clones make up about 9.4% of the sample.

On this clone itself: Its antigen remains unidentified. No qualities accompany the bases; no much larger clone lies one base away.

The clonotype was recovered from a man aged 25-45 years in good health. What was sequenced was memory CD4+ T cells sorted from blood. The cell subset or site label of this sample denotes: CD45RA-negative fraction.

The CDR3 protein: CASSLRESGELFF. The sequenced DNA is TGTGCCAGCAGCTTACGGGAGTCCGGGGAGCTGTTTTTT. Rearrangement joined TRBV7-6 to TRBJ2-2; the best D guess is TRBD2, with 6 bases matching. V and J lose 2 bases and 6 bases, and a span of 7 bases separates them. According to the germline V gene, CDR1 reads SGHVS and CDR2 reads FNYEAQ. The CDR3 numbers 13 residues from cysteine through phenylalanine. The DNA shown is the 39-base CDR3, in frame from base 1.